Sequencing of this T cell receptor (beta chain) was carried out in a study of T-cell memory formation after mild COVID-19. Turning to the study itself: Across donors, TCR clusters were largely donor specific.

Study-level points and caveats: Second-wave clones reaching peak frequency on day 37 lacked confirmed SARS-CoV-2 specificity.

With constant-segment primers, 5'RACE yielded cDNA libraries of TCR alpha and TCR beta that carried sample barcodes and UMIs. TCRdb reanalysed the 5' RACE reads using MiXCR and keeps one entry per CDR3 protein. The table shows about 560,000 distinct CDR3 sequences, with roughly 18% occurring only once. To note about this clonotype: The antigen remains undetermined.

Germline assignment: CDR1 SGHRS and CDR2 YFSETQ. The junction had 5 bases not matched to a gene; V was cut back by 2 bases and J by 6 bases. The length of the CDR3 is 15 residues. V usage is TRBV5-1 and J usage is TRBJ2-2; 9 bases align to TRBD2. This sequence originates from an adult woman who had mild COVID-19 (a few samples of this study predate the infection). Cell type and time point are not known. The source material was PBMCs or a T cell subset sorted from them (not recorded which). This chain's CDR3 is CASSFSGRNPGELFF. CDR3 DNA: TGCGCCAGCAGCTTTAGCGGGAGAAATCCCGGGGAGCTGTTTTTT.